This passage covers 18 T cell receptor beta chains from one sample sequenced in a study of T cell repertoires in cytomegalovirus infection. TCRdb called the reads again in MiXCR, with one record for every CDR3 protein. Of about 130,000 distinct CDR3 sequences in the sample, 30% to 40% were seen once. For these receptors, no antigen is known. The sample consisted of CD8+ T cells from cultured PBMCs, taken from culture after CMV antigen stimulation. Receptor source: a human donor in good health (CMV status not recorded). Some clones in this sample may be carry-over from other donors' samples.

A few counts support this clonotype. V is TRBV7-2 and J is TRBJ2-5; 7 nucleotides align to TRBD1. The germline gives CDR1 SGHTA, CDR2 FQGNSA. Germline trimming cut 5 bases from V and 4 bases from J; bases unmatched to any gene: 7. The CDR3 covers 14 residues. The CDR3 coding sequence is TGTGCCAGCAGCCCACGACAGGGTAGAGAGACCCAGTACTTC. It encodes CASSPRQGRETQYF.

To note about this clonotype: Germline and junction disagree at one end, which may indicate a read error. The chain carries TRBV4-1 and TRBJ2-1; 12 bases are shared with TRBD2. The CDR3 loop spans 18 amino acids. Germline lookup yields CDR1 MGHRA and CDR2 YSYEKL. DNA of the CDR3: TGCGCCAGCAGCAAAGAAAGGGGACTAGCGGGTTATTACAATGAGCAGTTCTTC. It specifies CASSKERGLAGYYNEQFF.

This clonotype was recorded at least ten times. The CDR3 nucleotides read TGTGCCAGCAGCTTAGGGGACAGGGGGATGCAGCCCCAGCATTTT. It encodes CASSLGDRGMQPQHF. This chain connects TRBV7-2 to TRBJ1-5; TRBD1 agrees at 11 bases. J lost 7 bases, V lost 1 base, and 3 bases had no gene match. Germline CDR1 reads SGHTA; CDR2 reads FQGNSA. CDR3 length: 15 residues.

The chain joins TRBV18 to TRBJ1-2; D remains ambiguous. V lost 6 bases and J lost 6, with 14 bases in between. The CDR3 runs to 13 residues. Germline V CDR1 and CDR2: KGHSH, LQKENI. The CDR3 loop reads CASSPRMTDGYTF. Written as DNA, the CDR3 is TGTGCCAGCTCCCCAAGAATGACGGATGGCTACACCTTC.

The V gene is TRBV15, the J gene TRBJ2-3; D is possibly TRBD1 or TRBD2 (5 bases each). V gave up 6 bases and J gave up 1 base, with 17 bases separating them. This CDR3 comprises 16 residues. Germline lookup yields CDR1 LNHNV and CDR2 YYDKDF (reference sequence). CDR3 amino acids: CATRIRGLEGTDTQYF. The CDR3 DNA reads as TGTGCCACCAGGATACGGGGCCTTGAGGGCACAGATACGCAGTATTTT.

This clonotype has a count of ten or more. The chain carries TRBV6-1 and TRBJ1-1; 11 nucleotides match TRBD1. The trim removed 7 bases at V and 11 bases at J, leaving 15 bases unmatched. The CDR3 extends over 15 amino acids. Germline CDR1 and CDR2: MNHNS and SASEGT. The CDR3 coding sequence is TGTGCCAGCACCTTCGCCGGGACAGGGGGTTCGGTTGCTTTCTTT. Protein product: CASTFAGTGGSVAFF.

CDR3 sequence reads: CASSLWSLAGSRETQYF. In DNA form, the CDR3 reads TGTGCCAGCAGCTTATGGTCCCTAGCGGGGAGTAGAGAGACCCAGTACTTC. This sequence joins TRBV7-9 and TRBJ2-5; 9 nucleotides align to TRBD2. V shed 2 bases, J shed 4 bases, and the junction held 11 bases outside the gene matches. Germline-derived CDR1 and CDR2 are SEHNR and FQNEAQ (reference sequence). The CDR3 covers 17 residues.

Only a few counts were recorded for this clonotype. V gene TRBV19 combines with J gene TRBJ1-5; D not resolved. This CDR3 is 12 amino acids long. Trimming stripped 7 bases from V and 2 bases from J, with 6 bases between. The germline V gene encodes CDR1 LNHDA and CDR2 SQIVND (reference sequence). The CDR3 nucleotides read TGTGCCAGTAACCAGGGCAATCAGCCCCAGCATTTT. This encodes CASNQGNQPQHF.

V and J are TRBV19 and TRBJ1-1; TRBD1 matches at 9 bases. After removal of 7 bases from V and 1 base from J, the junction contained 1 base not matched to a gene. This CDR3 has 13 residues. Germline V gene lookup returns CDR1 LNHDA and CDR2 SQIVND (reference sequence). The CDR3, as DNA: TGTGCCAGTACGACAGGGGGGAACACTGAAGCTTTCTTT. Protein product: CASTTGGNTEAFF.

This clonotype was detected many times. The V and J genes are TRBV12-3 or TRBV12-4 and TRBJ1-2; a possible D gene is TRBD1 (5 bases). V lost 6 bases to trimming and J lost 8 bases, with 10 bases between them. The length of the CDR3 is 11 residues. The CDR3: CASSLGAGYTF. The CDR3, as DNA: TGTGCCAGCAGCCTCGGGGCCGGCTACACCTTC.

In its sample, this clonotype was seen a few times. The chain combines TRBV7-3 with TRBJ1-4; D is unresolved. V lost 4 bases and J lost 4, with 16 bases in between. From germline, CDR1 is SGHTA and CDR2 FQGTGA. The CDR3 consists of 16 residues. The CDR3 region has the DNA TGTGCCAGCAGCTCGACGGAAGCTGCCGGTAATGAAAAACTGTTTTTT. This translates into CASSSTEAAGNEKLFF.

V gene TRBV9 combines with J gene TRBJ2-1; possibly TRBD1 for D (6 bases). The V gene lost 0 bases and the J gene lost 2 bases, with 12 bases spanning the gap. This CDR3 region has 16 residues. Germline CDR1 SGDLS, CDR2 YYNGEE. The CDR3 protein is CASSVEAGAPYNEQFF. For the CDR3, the DNA is TGTGCCAGCAGCGTAGAGGCAGGGGCTCCCTACAATGAGCAGTTCTTC.

CDR3: CASSLEGKAGDSYEQYF. CDR3 sequence (DNA): TGTGCCAGCAGCTTAGAGGGGAAGGCAGGGGATTCCTACGAGCAGTACTTC. J is TRBJ2-7 and V is TRBV7-9; D is possibly TRBD1 (6 bases). CDR3 length: 17 amino acids. V lost 1 base and J 1 base, leaving 17 bases between the germline ends. Germline CDR1 is SEHNR and CDR2 is FQNEAQ (reference sequence).

This clonotype was counted only a few times. The chain uses TRBV27 and TRBJ2-3; 13 bases map to TRBD2. V lost 5 bases and J lost 2; bases outside the gene matches: 4. Germline-derived CDR1 and CDR2 are MNHEY and SMNVEV (reference sequence). The CDR3 covers 16 residues. CDR3 nucleotide sequence: TGTGCCAGCAGTATACTAGCGGGGGGGACCACAGATACGCAGTATTTT. This codes for CASSILAGGTTDTQYF.

The CDR3 spells CASSMTGQGYEQYF. DNA for the CDR3: TGTGCCAGTAGTATGACTGGACAGGGGTACGAGCAGTACTTC. The chain links TRBV19 to TRBJ2-7; the match to TRBD1 covers 9 bases. Germline assignment: CDR1 LNHDA and CDR2 SQIVND (reference sequence). V was clipped by 3 bases and J by 4 bases; unmatched bases: 4. This CDR3 has 14 residues. The complete variable domain, with remaining parts taken from reference TRBV19 and TRBJ2-7, reads DGGITQSPKYLFRKEGQNVTLSCEQNLNHDAMYWYRQDPGQGLRLIYYSQIVNDFQKGDIAEGYSVSREKKESFPLTVTSAQKNPTAFYLCASSMTGQGYEQYFGPGTRLTVT.

V is TRBV12-3 or TRBV12-4 and J is TRBJ2-3; D uncertain. This CDR3 has 14 residues. The V gene lost 6 bases and the J gene lost 1 base, with 11 bases spanning the gap. The DNA of the CDR3 is TGTGCCAGCAGCCCCGGCGGTCGCACAGATACGCAGTATTTT. This gives the protein CASSPGGRTDTQYF.

This clonotype showed up many times. The chain combines TRBV6-1 with TRBJ2-7; D unresolved. The germline V and J ends were trimmed by 5 bases and 4 bases, with 15 bases remaining between them. The CDR3 has 14 amino acids. Germline CDR1 and CDR2: MNHNS and SASEGT. The CDR3, as DNA: TGTGCCAGCAGTTTAATACAAGGTGGTTACGAGCAGTACTTC. It codes for CASSLIQGGYEQYF.

In DNA form, the CDR3 reads TGTGCCAGCAGCGACAGGGGGACCCTAGCCAAAAACATTCAGTACTTC. Encoded protein: CASSDRGTLAKNIQYF. The genes are TRBV3-1 and TRBJ2-4; 9 bases are a match to TRBD1. CDR3 length equals 16 residues. Germline V gene lookup returns CDR1 LGHDT and CDR2 YNNKEL (reference sequence). Trimming at V came to 5 bases and at J to 0 bases, leaving 5 bases not matched to a gene.